These 21 T cell receptor beta chains originate from one sample sequenced in a study of blood T cell repertoires in COVID-19. Method: immunoSEQ multiplex PCR; TCRdb's copy keeps in-frame clones and lacks some. The repertoire holds 75,000 to 90,000 clones, 80% to 95% seen once, with more than 6% in the top ten. The sequencing sample was made of peripheral blood. The receptors were gathered from a man between 18 and 29 years old with COVID-19, enrolled during active disease.

V gene TRBV6-2 or TRBV6-3 combines with J gene TRBJ1-1, with TRBD1 matching 8 bases. The CDR3 has 14 residues. V was clipped by 6 bases and J by 6 bases; unmatched bases: 9. CDR1 and CDR2 from the germline V gene are MNHEY and SVGEGT. The CDR3 is CASSLNRGIAEAFF. The CDR3 bases are TGTGCCAGCAGCCTAAACAGGGGGATCGCTGAAGCTTTCTTT.

CDR3 sequence: CASSKSGRRYEQYF. Written as DNA, the CDR3 is TGTGCCAGCAGTAAGAGCGGGAGACGGTACGAGCAGTACTTC. The J gene is TRBJ2-7, the V gene TRBV27, with 8 bases lining up with TRBD2. V trimming: 5 bases; J trimming: 4 bases; junction bases outside the gene matches: 7. Germline V lookup: CDR1 MNHEY, CDR2 SMNVEV (reference sequence). This CDR3 is 14 amino acids long.

The rearrangement links TRBV7-6 to TRBJ2-7; TRBD2 matches 10 bases. The length of the CDR3 is 16 residues. From germline, CDR1 is SGHVS and CDR2 FNYEAQ. The ends lost 5 bases at V and 7 bases at J; junction bases unmatched: 14. CDR3 region: CASSLRTSGGMGEQYF. CDR3 nucleotides: TGTGCCAGCAGCCTCAGGACTAGCGGAGGCATGGGTGAGCAGTACTTC. The variable domain in full, with the rest retrieved from reference TRBV7-6 and TRBJ2-7, is GAGVSQSPRYKVTKRGQDVALRCDPISGHVSLYWYRQALGQGPEFLTYFNYEAQQDKSGLPNDRFSAERPEGSISTLTIQRTEQRDSAMYRCASSLRTSGGMGEQYFGPGTRLTVT.

Details on this clone: At one of its ends the junction is not consistent with the germline gene, which may arise from a read error. The V and J genes are TRBV7-8 and TRBJ1-4, with 9 bases lining up with TRBD1. Germline values: CDR1 SGHVS, CDR2 FQNEAQ. This CDR3 is built from 15 residues. CDR3 DNA sequence: TGTGCCAGCAGCTTACTGGGACAGGGTAATGAAAAACTGCTTTTT. Translated: CASSLLGQGNEKLLF.

This clone was counted only a few times. The chain employs TRBV24-1 and TRBJ2-7, with D possibly being TRBD2 (6 bases). CDR3 length equals 13 residues. Trimming removed 6 bases at V and 7 bases at J, with 15 bases between. The germline gives CDR1 KGHDR, CDR2 SFDVKD. CDR3: CATSRRGGREQYF. In DNA form, the CDR3 reads TGTGCCACCAGTCGTAGGGGAGGACGGGAGCAGTACTTC.

The chain recombines TRBV18 with TRBJ2-6; possibly TRBD1 for D (5 bases). Trimming pared 3 bases from V and 2 bases from J, leaving 8 bases between. CDR3 length: 15 residues. Germline V gives CDR1 KGHSH, CDR2 LQKENI. The CDR3, as DNA: TGTGCCAGCTCACCCCAGGGCACTGGGGCCAACGTCCTGACTTTC. It translates to CASSPQGTGANVLTF.

The V and J genes are TRBV7-2 and TRBJ1-1; maybe TRBD1 (6 bases). CDR3 length: 15 residues. Germline V lookup: CDR1 SGHTA, CDR2 FQGNSA. Trimming shortened V by 5 bases and J by 4 bases, and 17 bases separated the two germline ends. The CDR3 DNA follows: TGTGCCAGCAGCGATTGGGACACCCTGAGCACTGAAGCTTTCTTT. It codes for CASSDWDTLSTEAFF.

The J gene is TRBJ2-4, the V gene TRBV24-1; D perhaps matches TRBD2 (6 bases). Germline CDR1 and CDR2: KGHDR and SFDVKD. CDR3 length: 13 amino acids. V was pared by 5 bases and J by 3 bases, with 7 bases between. CDR3 DNA: TGTGCCACCAGTGGGGGGGACAAAAACATTCAGTACTTC. As protein: CATSGGDKNIQYF.

CDR3: CASSRDRDEQFF. CDR3 nucleotides: TGTGCCAGCAGCAGGGATCGCGATGAGCAGTTCTTC. The rearrangement uses TRBV25-1 and TRBJ2-1; perhaps TRBD1 as D (5 bases). Trimming removed 6 bases from V and 8 bases from J, with 11 bases in between. The CDR3 consists of 12 residues. The V gene's germline CDR1 is MGHDK and CDR2 SYGVNS.

Only a few counts were recorded for this clone. One end of the junction fails to match germline, which may point to a read error. The chain carries TRBV19 and TRBJ1-4, with TRBD1 matching 12 bases. The germline CDR1 and CDR2 sequences are LNHDA and SQIVND (reference sequence). This CDR3 is built from 19 residues. The CDR3 loop reads CASSLGTGGDLATNEKLLF. The CDR3 DNA follows: TGTGCCAGTAGTCTCGGGACAGGGGGCGACTTAGCAACTAATGAAAAACTGCTTTTT.

This sequence joins TRBV10-3 and TRBJ2-1; 10 bases fit TRBD1. Germline V gene sequence: CDR1 ENHRY, CDR2 SYGVKD. V lost 8 bases and J lost 3; bases outside the gene matches: 1. The CDR3 runs to 13 residues. The CDR3: CAIGDRGYNEQFF. The CDR3 region has the DNA TGTGCCATCGGGGACAGGGGCTACAATGAGCAGTTCTTC.

This chain links TRBV10-3 with TRBJ2-7; D is perhaps TRBD2 (6 bases). The CDR3 is 13 residues long. Trimming removed 9 bases from V and 3 bases from J, with 15 bases in between. Germline CDR1 ENHRY, CDR2 SYGVKD. CDR3 sequence: CAMNRDLNYEQYF. The CDR3 DNA follows: TGTGCCATGAACCGGGACTTGAACTACGAGCAGTACTTC.

J is TRBJ2-7 and V is TRBV27; no reliable D call. Trimming took 3 bases from V and 1 from J, leaving 13 bases between them. CDR3 size: 15 residues. Germline V gives CDR1 MNHEY, CDR2 SMNVEV (reference sequence). The CDR3 nucleotides are TGTGCCAGCAGTTTGGCCACGTCCTCGTCCTACGAGCAGTACTTC. Translation gives CASSLATSSSYEQYF.

This clone was seen only a few times. The rearrangement joins TRBV27 to TRBJ2-4; D is ambiguous. Germline V gene data show CDR1 as MNHEY and CDR2 as SMNVEV (reference sequence). Trimming removed 5 bases from V and 1 base from J, with 12 bases in between. The CDR3 extends over 15 amino acids. The CDR3 DNA reads as TGTGCCAGCAGTCCGCTCGGGTCCGCCAAAAACATTCAGTACTTC. This codes for CASSPLGSAKNIQYF.

The rearrangement uses TRBV19 and TRBJ1-2; 12 nucleotides align to TRBD1. Trimming at V came to 7 bases and at J to 5 bases, leaving 11 bases not matched to a gene. Germline V gene data show CDR1 as LNHDA and CDR2 as SQIVND (reference sequence). The CDR3 is 16 amino acids. CDR3 coding DNA: TGTGCCAGTACAACCGGGACAGGGGGCGTCGAGTATGGCTACACCTTC. Its protein is CASTTGTGGVEYGYTF.

This chain joins TRBV6-5 and TRBJ1-5; D uncertain. CDR3 length equals 14 residues. Deletions cut 0 bases from V and 6 bases from J, with 9 bases between. The germline V gene has CDR1 MNHEY and CDR2 SVGAGI. CDR3 sequence: CASSYSAGSQPQHF. The CDR3 nucleotides are TGTGCCAGCAGTTACTCAGCCGGGAGTCAGCCCCAGCATTTT.

The chain links TRBV6-2 or TRBV6-3 to TRBJ2-1; 10 bases are a match to TRBD1. The CDR3 runs to 16 residues. In germline, CDR1 is MNHEY, CDR2 SVGEGT. The V segment lost 2 bases and the J segment 6 bases; nucleotides outside the gene matches: 7. As DNA, the CDR3 is TGTGCCAGCAGTTACGGGGACAGGGGTGGTTTCAATGAGCAGTTCTTC. This translates into CASSYGDRGGFNEQFF.

The chain uses TRBV27 and TRBJ1-1; no clear D gene. V was pared by 0 bases and J by 3 bases, with 14 bases between. Looked up from germline, CDR1 is MNHEY and CDR2 is SMNVEV (reference sequence). The length of the CDR3 is 16 residues. The CDR3 loop is CASSLSARHIDTEAFF. Written as DNA, the CDR3 is TGTGCCAGCAGTTTATCCGCGAGGCACATAGACACTGAAGCTTTCTTT.

This chain uses TRBV6-5 with TRBJ1-6; no clear D. The CDR3 extends over 15 amino acids. Trimming took 2 bases from V and 6 from J, leaving 11 bases between them. Germline V CDR1 and CDR2: MNHEY, SVGAGI. The DNA for the CDR3 is TGTGCCAGCAGTTACCTGGCCGAGGGTAATTCACCCCTCCACTTT. Its translation is CASSYLAEGNSPLHF.

The chain is built from TRBV5-6 and TRBJ2-1; TRBD2 agrees at 7 bases. V was pared by 5 bases and J by 12 bases, with 26 bases of the junction left unmatched. This CDR3 has 18 amino acids. CDR1 is SGHDT, CDR2 YYEEEE, per germline. The CDR3 sequence is CASRGRGGRAATPPSQFF. The CDR3 nucleotides read TGTGCCAGCAGGGGTCGAGGTGGGAGGGCCGCAACTCCCCCTTCGCAGTTCTTC.

The chain links TRBV9 to TRBJ2-1; TRBD2 aligns across 13 bases. The length of the CDR3 is 16 residues. With V trimmed by 3 bases and J by 5 bases, 5 bases remained unmatched. The germline CDR1 and CDR2 sequences are SGDLS and YYNGEE. Here the CDR3 reads CASSGGTSGIDNEQFF. DNA of the CDR3: TGTGCCAGCAGCGGGGGGACTAGCGGGATTGACAATGAGCAGTTCTTC.